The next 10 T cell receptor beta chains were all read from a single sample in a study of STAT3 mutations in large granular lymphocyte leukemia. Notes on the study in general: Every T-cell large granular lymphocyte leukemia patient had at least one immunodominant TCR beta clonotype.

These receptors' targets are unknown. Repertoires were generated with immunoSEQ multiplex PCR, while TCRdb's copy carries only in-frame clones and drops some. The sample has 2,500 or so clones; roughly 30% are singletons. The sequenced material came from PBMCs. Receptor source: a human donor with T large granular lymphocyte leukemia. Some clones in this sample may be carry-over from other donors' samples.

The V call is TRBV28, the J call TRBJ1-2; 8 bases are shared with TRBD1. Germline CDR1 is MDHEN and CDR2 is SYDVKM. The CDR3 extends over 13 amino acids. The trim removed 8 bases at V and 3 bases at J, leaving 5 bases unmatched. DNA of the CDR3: TGTGCCAGCCTGGACAGGGCGGACTATGGCTACACCTTC. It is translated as CASLDRADYGYTF.

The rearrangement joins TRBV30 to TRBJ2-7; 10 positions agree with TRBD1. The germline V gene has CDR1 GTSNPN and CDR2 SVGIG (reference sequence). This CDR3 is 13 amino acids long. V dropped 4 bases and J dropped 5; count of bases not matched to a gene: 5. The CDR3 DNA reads TGTGCCTGGAAAGGGACAGGGGACCACGAGCAGTACTTC. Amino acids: CAWKGTGDHEQYF. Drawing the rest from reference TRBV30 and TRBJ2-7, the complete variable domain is SQTIHQWPATLVQPVGSPLSLECTVEGTSNPNLYWYRQAAGRGLQLLFYSVGIGQISSEVPQNLSASRPQDRQFILSSKKLLLSDSGFYLCAWKGTGDHEQYFGPGTRLTVT.

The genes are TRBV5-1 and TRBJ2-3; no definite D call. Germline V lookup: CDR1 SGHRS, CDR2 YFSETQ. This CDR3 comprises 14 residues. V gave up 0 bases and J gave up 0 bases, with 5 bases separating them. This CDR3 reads CASSLVGSTDTQYF. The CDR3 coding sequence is TGCGCCAGCAGCTTGGTAGGAAGCACAGATACGCAGTATTTT.

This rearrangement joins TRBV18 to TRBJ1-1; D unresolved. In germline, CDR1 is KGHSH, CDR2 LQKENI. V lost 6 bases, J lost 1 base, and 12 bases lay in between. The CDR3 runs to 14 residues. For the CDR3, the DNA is TGTGCCAGCTCCACCACCCGCCAGAACACTGAAGCTTTCTTT. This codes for CASSTTRQNTEAFF.

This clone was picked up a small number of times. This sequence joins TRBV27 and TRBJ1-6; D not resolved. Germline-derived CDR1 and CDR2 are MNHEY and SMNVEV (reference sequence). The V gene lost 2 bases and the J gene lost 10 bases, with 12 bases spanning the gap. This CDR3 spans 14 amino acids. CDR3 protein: CASSLGGQLSPLHF. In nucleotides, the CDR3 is TGTGCCAGCAGTTTAGGTGGGCAACTGTCACCCCTCCACTTT.

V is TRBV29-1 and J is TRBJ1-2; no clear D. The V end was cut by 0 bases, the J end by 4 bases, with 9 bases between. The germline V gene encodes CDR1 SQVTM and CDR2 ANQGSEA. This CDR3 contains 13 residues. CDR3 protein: CSVEDLRVYGYTF. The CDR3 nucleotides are TGCAGCGTTGAAGATCTTAGGGTCTATGGCTACACCTTC.

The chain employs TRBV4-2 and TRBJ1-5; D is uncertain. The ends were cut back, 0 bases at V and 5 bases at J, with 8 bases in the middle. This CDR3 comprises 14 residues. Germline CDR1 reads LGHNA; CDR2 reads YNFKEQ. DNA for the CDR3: TGTGCCAGCAGCCAAGACAACACCTATCAGCCCCAGCATTTT. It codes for CASSQDNTYQPQHF.

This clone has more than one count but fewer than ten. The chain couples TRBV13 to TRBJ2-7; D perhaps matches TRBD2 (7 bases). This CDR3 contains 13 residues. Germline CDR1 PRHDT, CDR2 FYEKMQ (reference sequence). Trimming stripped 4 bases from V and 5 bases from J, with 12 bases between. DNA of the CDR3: TGTGCCAGCAGCTCATGGGGGGGCCACGAGCAGTACTTC. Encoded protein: CASSSWGGHEQYF.

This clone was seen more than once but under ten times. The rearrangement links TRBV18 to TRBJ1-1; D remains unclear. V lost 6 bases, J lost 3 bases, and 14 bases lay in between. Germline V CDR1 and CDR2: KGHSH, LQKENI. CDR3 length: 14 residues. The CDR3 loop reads CASSDRPGDTEAFF. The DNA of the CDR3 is TGTGCCAGCTCCGACCGACCCGGTGACACTGAAGCTTTCTTT.

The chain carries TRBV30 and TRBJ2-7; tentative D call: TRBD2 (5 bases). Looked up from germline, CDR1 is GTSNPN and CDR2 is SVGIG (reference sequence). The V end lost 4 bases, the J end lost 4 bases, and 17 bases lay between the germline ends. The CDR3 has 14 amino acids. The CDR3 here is CAWTSRGVSYEQYF. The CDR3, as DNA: TGTGCCTGGACTAGCCGGGGAGTGTCGTACGAGCAGTACTTC. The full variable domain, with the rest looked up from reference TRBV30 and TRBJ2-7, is SQTIHQWPATLVQPVGSPLSLECTVEGTSNPNLYWYRQAAGRGLQLLFYSVGIGQISSEVPQNLSASRPQDRQFILSSKKLLLSDSGFYLCAWTSRGVSYEQYFGPGTRLTVT.